The 14 T cell receptor beta chains below come from one sample, sequenced in a study of blood T cell repertoires in COVID-19. This table comes from immunoSEQ multiplex PCR, and its TCRdb copy is limited to in-frame clones, with some not included. The data hold around 130,000 clones, with roughly 85% observed a single time. The sequenced material came from peripheral blood. The source is a man aged 45 to 65 with acute or convalescent COVID-19.

The V call is TRBV14, the J call TRBJ2-7, with D tentatively TRBD2 (6 bases). The CDR3 covers 16 residues. Trimming left V 3 bases short and J 0 bases short, with 15 bases between. Germline CDR1 reads SGHDN; CDR2 reads FVKESK. CDR3 region: CASSQASGRYSYEQYF. The CDR3 DNA sequence: TGTGCCAGCAGCCAGGCAAGCGGGCGGTACTCCTACGAGCAGTACTTC.

This chain connects TRBV3-1 (or the pseudogene TRBV3-2) to TRBJ1-1; D is undetermined. CDR1 LGHDT and CDR2 YNNKEL come from the germline V gene (reference sequence). The CDR3 is 13 amino acids. Trimming removed 0 bases from V and 5 bases from J, with 7 bases in between. CDR3 protein: CASSQESGTEAFF. CDR3 DNA sequence: TGTGCCAGCAGCCAAGAGTCAGGTACTGAAGCTTTCTTT.

CDR3 sequence reads: CASSLGAGGWATDTQYF. The DNA of the CDR3 is TGTGCCAGCAGCTTAGGGGCAGGGGGTTGGGCCACAGATACGCAGTATTTT. V gene TRBV7-9 combines with J gene TRBJ2-3; TRBD1 matches 7 bases. CDR3 size: 17 residues. Trimming cost V 1 base and J 2 bases; bases outside gene matches: 9. Germline assignment: CDR1 SEHNR and CDR2 FQNEAQ (reference sequence).

The chain couples TRBV30 to TRBJ1-6; TRBD1 aligns across 9 bases. The J segment lost 8 bases and the V segment lost 5 bases, leaving 4 bases of the junction unmatched. Germline V gives CDR1 GTSNPN, CDR2 SVGIG (reference sequence). The CDR3 is made up of 13 amino acids. CDR3 in amino acids: CAWGQGTDSPLHF. CDR3 in DNA: TGTGCCTGGGGACAGGGGACGGATTCACCCCTCCACTTT. The full variable domain, with the rest looked up from reference TRBV30 and TRBJ1-6, is SQTIHQWPATLVQPVGSPLSLECTVEGTSNPNLYWYRQAAGRGLQLLFYSVGIGQISSEVPQNLSASRPQDRQFILSSKKLLLSDSGFYLCAWGQGTDSPLHFGNGTRLTVT.

CDR3 region: CASSQRGIEQFF. As DNA, the CDR3 is TGCGCCAGCAGTCAACGGGGAATCGAGCAGTTCTTC. This chain connects TRBV23-1 to TRBJ2-1; D might be TRBD2 (5 bases). Being an ORF, TRBV23-1 has a function that is uncertain. This CDR3 has 12 residues. The germline V and J ends were trimmed by 2 bases and 10 bases, with 9 bases remaining between them.

CDR3 sequence (DNA): TGTGCCAGCAGTTACCGGACAAATAATTCACCCCTCCACTTT. Protein: CASSYRTNNSPLHF. The chain employs TRBV6-6 and TRBJ1-6, with a weak D call TRBD1 (5 bases). The CDR3 consists of 14 residues. V was shortened by 2 bases and J by 5 bases, with 7 bases between the two germline ends. Per germline, CDR1 MNHNY and CDR2 SVGAGI (reference sequence).

This clone was seen only a few times. The chain is built from TRBV7-3 and TRBJ1-6; the match to TRBD1 covers 7 bases. The CDR3 runs to 14 residues. From germline, CDR1 is SGHTA and CDR2 FQGTGA. Trimming at V came to 5 bases and at J to 7 bases, leaving 5 bases not matched to a gene. CDR3 in amino acids: CASSPGTANSPLHF. The CDR3 coding sequence is TGTGCCAGCAGCCCCGGGACAGCGAATTCACCCCTCCACTTT. Using reference TRBV7-3 and TRBJ1-6 for the parts outside the CDR3, the full variable domain is GAGVSQTPSNKVTEKGKYVELRCDPISGHTALYWYRQSLGQGPEFLIYFQGTGAADDSGLPNDRFFAVRPEGSVSTLKIQRTERGDSAVYLCASSPGTANSPLHFGNGTRLTVT.

The J gene is TRBJ1-5, the V gene TRBV18; 7 nucleotides line up with TRBD1. The CDR3 runs 18 residues. With V trimmed by 6 bases and J by 0 bases, 14 bases remained unmatched. Germline CDR1 and CDR2: KGHSH and LQKENI. CDR3 sequence: CASSRGQVIDSSNQPQHF. CDR3 nucleotides: TGTGCCAGCTCGCGCGGACAGGTGATTGATAGTAGCAATCAGCCCCAGCATTTT.

The V and J genes are TRBV6-2 or TRBV6-3 and TRBJ1-1; D is ambiguous. Germline V gene lookup returns CDR1 MNHEY and CDR2 SVGEGT. This CDR3 has 13 amino acids. Trimming cost V 6 bases and J 3 bases, with 11 bases left between them. The DNA for the CDR3 is TGTGCCAGCAGCCTCGGGTGGTACACTGAAGCTTTCTTT. Translated, it gives CASSLGWYTEAFF.

The V gene is TRBV7-6, the J gene TRBJ2-3; TRBD2 aligns across 10 bases. The CDR3 loop spans 19 amino acids. Trimming removed 4 bases from V and 2 bases from J; junction bases left unmatched: 15. Germline V gene sequence: CDR1 SGHVS, CDR2 FNYEAQ. CDR3 amino acids: CASSSPMERGGPDTDTQYF. DNA of the CDR3: TGTGCCAGCAGCTCCCCTATGGAGCGGGGGGGCCCTGACACAGATACGCAGTATTTT.

This chain uses TRBV7-3 with TRBJ2-5; D gene uncertain. With 3 bases removed from V and 4 bases from J, the gap between germline ends came to 3 bases. The CDR3 runs to 11 residues. CDR1 SGHTA and CDR2 FQGTGA come from the germline V gene. The CDR3 nucleotides read TGTGCCAGCAGCTTCGGAGAGACCCAGTACTTC. Translation: CASSFGETQYF.

The rearrangement uses TRBV19 and TRBJ1-5; D possibly corresponds to TRBD1 (5 bases). CDR1 and CDR2 from the germline V gene are LNHDA and SQIVND (reference sequence). V lost 5 bases to trimming and J lost 0 bases, with 20 bases between them. The CDR3 loop spans 18 amino acids. This CDR3 reads CASSATGFGAYSNQPQHF. Written as DNA, the CDR3 is TGTGCCAGTAGTGCGACGGGTTTTGGGGCTTATAGCAATCAGCCCCAGCATTTT. The variable domain in full, completed from reference TRBV19 and TRBJ1-5, reads DGGITQSPKYLFRKEGQNVTLSCEQNLNHDAMYWYRQDPGQGLRLIYYSQIVNDFQKGDIAEGYSVSREKKESFPLTVTSAQKNPTAFYLCASSATGFGAYSNQPQHFGDGTRLSIL.

This CDR3 is CASSLRGQGSGYTF. DNA for the CDR3: TGTGCCAGCAGCTTACGGGGACAGGGGAGCGGCTACACCTTC. The rearrangement joins TRBV7-9 to TRBJ1-2; TRBD1 agrees at 10 bases. The junction had 5 bases not matched to a gene; V was cut back by 2 bases and J by 8 bases. Germline V lookup: CDR1 SEHNR, CDR2 FQNEAQ (reference sequence). The CDR3 is 14 amino acids. The whole variable domain, filled in from reference TRBV7-9 and TRBJ1-2, reads DTGVSQNPRHKITKRGQNVTFRCDPISEHNRLYWYRQTLGQGPEFLTYFQNEAQLEKSRLLSDRFSAERPKGSFSTLEIQRTEQGDSAMYLCASSLRGQGSGYTFGSGTRLTVV.

The chain joins TRBV5-5 to TRBJ1-2; D might be TRBD1 (6 bases). Trimming left V 2 bases short and J 3 bases short, with 14 bases between. This CDR3 spans 15 amino acids. Germline values: CDR1 SGHKS, CDR2 YYEKEE (reference sequence). The CDR3 sequence: CASSFWRQDHYGYTF. The CDR3 nucleotides read TGTGCCAGCAGCTTTTGGAGACAGGACCACTATGGCTACACCTTC.